Described below is a single T cell receptor (beta chain) sequence and its context. The sample is drawn from a study of patients and donors after allogeneic stem cell transplantation. TCRdb ran MiXCR on the RT-PCR reads and lists one entry per CDR3 protein. The sample lists approximately 1,500 distinct CDR3 sequences, around a fifth occurring once. V trimming: 5 bases; J trimming: 0 bases; junction bases outside the gene matches: 2. Germline CDR1 is SGHTA and CDR2 is FQGNSA. The CDR3 covers 14 residues. This sequence originates from a human donor who was either an allogeneic HSCT recipient or a stem cell or donor lymphocyte infusion donor (not recorded which). It is not recorded whose cells these are; they may come from a transplant donor. Input material: blood, either unsorted or a sorted T cell fraction (not recorded which). The chain is built from TRBV7-2 and TRBJ2-3; TRBD2 agrees at 7 bases. CDR3 sequence (DNA): TGTGCCAGCAGCGGACTAGGGAGCACAGATACGCAGTATTTT. This translates into CASSGLGSTDTQYF.